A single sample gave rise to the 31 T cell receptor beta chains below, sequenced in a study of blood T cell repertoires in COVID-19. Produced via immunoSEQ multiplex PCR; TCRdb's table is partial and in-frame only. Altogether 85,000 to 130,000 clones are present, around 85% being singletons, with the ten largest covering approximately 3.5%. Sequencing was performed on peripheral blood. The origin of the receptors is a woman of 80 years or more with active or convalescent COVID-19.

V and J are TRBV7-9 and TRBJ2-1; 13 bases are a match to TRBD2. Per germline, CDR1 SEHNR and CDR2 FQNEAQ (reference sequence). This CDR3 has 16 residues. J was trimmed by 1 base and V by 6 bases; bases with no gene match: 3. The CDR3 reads CASSPTSGGSYNEQFF. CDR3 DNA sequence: TGTGCCAGCAGTCCGACTAGCGGGGGGTCCTACAATGAGCAGTTCTTC.

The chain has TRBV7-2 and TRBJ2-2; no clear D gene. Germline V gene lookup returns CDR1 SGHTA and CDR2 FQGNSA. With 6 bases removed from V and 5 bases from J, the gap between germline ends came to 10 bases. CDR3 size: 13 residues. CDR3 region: CASSQSQTGELFF. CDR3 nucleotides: TGTGCCAGCAGTCAATCCCAAACCGGGGAGCTGTTTTTT.

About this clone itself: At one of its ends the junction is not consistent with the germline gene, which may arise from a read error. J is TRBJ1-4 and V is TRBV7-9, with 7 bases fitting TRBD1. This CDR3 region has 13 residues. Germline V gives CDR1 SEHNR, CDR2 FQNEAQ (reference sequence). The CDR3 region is CASSLNRDSGFTF. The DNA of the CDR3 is TGTGCCAGCAGCTTGAACCGGGACAGCGGCTTTACTTTT.

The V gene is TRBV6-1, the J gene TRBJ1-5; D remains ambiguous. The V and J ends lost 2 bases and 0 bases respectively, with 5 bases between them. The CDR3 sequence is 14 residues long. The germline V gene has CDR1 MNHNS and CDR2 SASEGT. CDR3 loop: CASSEQDSNQPQHF. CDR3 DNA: TGTGCCAGCAGTGAACAGGATAGCAATCAGCCCCAGCATTTT.

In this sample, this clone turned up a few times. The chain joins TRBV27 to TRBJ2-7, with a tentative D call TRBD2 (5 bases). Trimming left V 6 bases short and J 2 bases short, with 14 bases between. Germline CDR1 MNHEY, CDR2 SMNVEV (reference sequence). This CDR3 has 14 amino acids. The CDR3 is CASRPWSGTYEQYF. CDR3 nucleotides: TGTGCCAGCAGGCCTTGGTCGGGGACCTACGAGCAGTACTTC.

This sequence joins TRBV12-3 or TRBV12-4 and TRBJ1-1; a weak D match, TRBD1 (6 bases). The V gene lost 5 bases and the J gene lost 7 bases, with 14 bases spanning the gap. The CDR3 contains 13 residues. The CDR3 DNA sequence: TGTGCCAGCAGTGAACAACAGGGTAATGAAGCTTTCTTT. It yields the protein CASSEQQGNEAFF.

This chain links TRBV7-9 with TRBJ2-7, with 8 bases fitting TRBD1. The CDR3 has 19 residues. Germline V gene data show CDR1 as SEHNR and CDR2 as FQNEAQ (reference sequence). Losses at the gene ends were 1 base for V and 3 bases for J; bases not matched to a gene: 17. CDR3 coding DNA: TGTGCCAGCAGCTTAGAGTGGACAGGGCGGGCTTTGCGGGACTACGAGCAGTACTTC. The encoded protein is CASSLEWTGRALRDYEQYF. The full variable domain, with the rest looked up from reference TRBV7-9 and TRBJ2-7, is DTGVSQNPRHKITKRGQNVTFRCDPISEHNRLYWYRQTLGQGPEFLTYFQNEAQLEKSRLLSDRFSAERPKGSFSTLEIQRTEQGDSAMYLCASSLEWTGRALRDYEQYFGPGTRLTVT.

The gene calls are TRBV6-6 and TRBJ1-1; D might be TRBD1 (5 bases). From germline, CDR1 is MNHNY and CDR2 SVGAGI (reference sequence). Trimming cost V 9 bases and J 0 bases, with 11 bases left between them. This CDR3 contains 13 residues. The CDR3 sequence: CASARGMNTEAFF. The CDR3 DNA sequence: TGTGCCAGTGCGCGGGGCATGAACACTGAAGCTTTCTTT.

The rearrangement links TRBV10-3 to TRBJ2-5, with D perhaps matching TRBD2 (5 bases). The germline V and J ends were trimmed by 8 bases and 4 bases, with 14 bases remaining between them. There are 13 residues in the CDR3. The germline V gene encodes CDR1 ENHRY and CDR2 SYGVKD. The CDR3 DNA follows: TGTGCCATCCGGGCAGGAGGCGGAGAGACCCAGTACTTC. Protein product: CAIRAGGGETQYF.

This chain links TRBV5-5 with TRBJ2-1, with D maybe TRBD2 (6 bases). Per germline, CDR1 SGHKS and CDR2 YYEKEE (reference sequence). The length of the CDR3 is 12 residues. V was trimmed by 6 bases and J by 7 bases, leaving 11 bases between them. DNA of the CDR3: TGTGCCAGCACTCTACGGGGGAATGAGCAGTTCTTC. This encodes CASTLRGNEQFF.

As DNA, the CDR3 is TGTGCCTGGATAAAACAGGGGAGACCTCAAGAGACCCAGTACTTC. Its protein product is CAWIKQGRPQETQYF. The chain uses TRBV30 and TRBJ2-5, with TRBD1 identical over 7 bases. V shed 4 bases and J 2 bases; nucleotides not matched to a gene: 10. The CDR3 contains 15 residues. Germline V CDR1 and CDR2: GTSNPN, SVGIG (reference sequence).

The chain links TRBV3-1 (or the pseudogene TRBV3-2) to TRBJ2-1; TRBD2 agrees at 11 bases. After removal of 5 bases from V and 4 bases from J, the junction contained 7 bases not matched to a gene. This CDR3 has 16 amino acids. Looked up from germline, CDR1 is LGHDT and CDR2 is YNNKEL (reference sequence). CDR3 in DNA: TGTGCCAGCAGCTCAGCTACTAGCGGGGGATACAATGAGCAGTTCTTC. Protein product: CASSSATSGGYNEQFF.

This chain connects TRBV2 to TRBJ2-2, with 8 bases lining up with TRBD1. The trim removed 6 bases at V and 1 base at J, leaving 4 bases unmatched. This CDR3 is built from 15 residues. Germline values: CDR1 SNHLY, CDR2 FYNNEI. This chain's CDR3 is CASRPGQGNTGELFF. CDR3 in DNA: TGTGCCAGCAGACCCGGACAGGGGAACACCGGGGAGCTGTTTTTT.

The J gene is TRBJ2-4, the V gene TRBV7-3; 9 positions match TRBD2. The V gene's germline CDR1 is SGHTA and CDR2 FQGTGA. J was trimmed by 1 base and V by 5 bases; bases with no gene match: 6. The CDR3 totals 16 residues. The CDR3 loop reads CASSMTSGLAKNIQYF. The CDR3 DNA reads TGTGCCAGCAGCATGACTAGCGGTCTTGCCAAAAACATTCAGTACTTC.

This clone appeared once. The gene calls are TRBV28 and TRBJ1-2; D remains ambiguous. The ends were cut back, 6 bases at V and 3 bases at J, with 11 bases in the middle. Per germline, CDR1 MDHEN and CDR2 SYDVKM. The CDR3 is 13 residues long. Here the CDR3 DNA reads TGTGCCAGCAGATTACCGAGGGACTATGGCTACACCTTC. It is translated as CASRLPRDYGYTF.

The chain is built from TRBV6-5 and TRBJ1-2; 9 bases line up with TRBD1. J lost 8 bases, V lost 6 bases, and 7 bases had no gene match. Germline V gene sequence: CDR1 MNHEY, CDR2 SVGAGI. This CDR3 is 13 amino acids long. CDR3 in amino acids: CASRETGGRGYTF. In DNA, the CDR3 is TGTGCCAGCAGGGAGACAGGGGGTCGAGGCTACACCTTC.

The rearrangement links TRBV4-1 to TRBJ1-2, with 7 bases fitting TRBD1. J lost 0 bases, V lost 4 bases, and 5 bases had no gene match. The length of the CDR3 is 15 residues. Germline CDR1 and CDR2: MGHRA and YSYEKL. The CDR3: CASSLGGTANYGYTF. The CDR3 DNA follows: TGCGCCAGCAGCCTTGGGGGGACAGCTAACTATGGCTACACCTTC.

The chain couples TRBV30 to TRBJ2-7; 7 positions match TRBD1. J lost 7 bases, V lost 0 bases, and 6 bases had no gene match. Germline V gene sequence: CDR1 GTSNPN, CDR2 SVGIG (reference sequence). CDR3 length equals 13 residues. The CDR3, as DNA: TGTGCCTGGAGTGTACAGGGGCTGGGGGAGCAGTACTTC. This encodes CAWSVQGLGEQYF.

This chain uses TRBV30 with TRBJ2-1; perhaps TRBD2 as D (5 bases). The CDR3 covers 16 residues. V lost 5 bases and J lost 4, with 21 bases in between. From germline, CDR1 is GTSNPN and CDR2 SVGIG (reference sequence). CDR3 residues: CAWGIQGLSLYNEQFF. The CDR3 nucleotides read TGTGCCTGGGGTATCCAAGGACTCAGCTTATACAATGAGCAGTTCTTC.

The CDR3 spells CASSQLEGELFF. CDR3 sequence (DNA): TGTGCCAGCAGCCAGTTAGAAGGGGAGCTGTTTTTT. The rearrangement uses TRBV3-1 (or the pseudogene TRBV3-2) and TRBJ2-2, with D unresolved. The V end lost 3 bases, the J end lost 8 bases, and 7 bases lay between the germline ends. This CDR3 is built from 12 residues. CDR1 LGHDT and CDR2 YNNKEL come from the germline V gene (reference sequence).

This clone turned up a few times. This CDR3 is CASSLSLRESLQRYEQYF. The CDR3, as DNA: TGTGCCAGCAGTTTATCGTTGAGGGAATCCCTACAGCGCTACGAGCAGTACTTC. The rearrangement joins TRBV27 to TRBJ2-7; D is possibly TRBD2 (5 bases). The CDR3 has 18 residues. V was clipped by 0 bases and J by 3 bases, with 21 bases between them. Per the germline V gene, CDR1 is MNHEY and CDR2 is SMNVEV (reference sequence).

As DNA, the CDR3 is TGTGCCAGCAGCCCCCGACAGGCGAACACCGGGGAGCTGTTTTTT. Its protein is CASSPRQANTGELFF. The chain uses TRBV7-9 and TRBJ2-2; a weak D match, TRBD1 (6 bases). The CDR3 runs 15 residues. Germline CDR1 SEHNR, CDR2 FQNEAQ (reference sequence). V was clipped by 5 bases and J by 0 bases, with 10 bases between them.

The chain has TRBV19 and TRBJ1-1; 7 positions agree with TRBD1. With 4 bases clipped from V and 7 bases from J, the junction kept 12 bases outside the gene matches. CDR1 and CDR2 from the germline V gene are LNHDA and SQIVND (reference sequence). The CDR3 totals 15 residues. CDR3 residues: CASSSFGGQSFEAFF. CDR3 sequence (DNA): TGTGCCAGTAGTAGCTTCGGGGGACAGTCGTTTGAAGCTTTCTTT.

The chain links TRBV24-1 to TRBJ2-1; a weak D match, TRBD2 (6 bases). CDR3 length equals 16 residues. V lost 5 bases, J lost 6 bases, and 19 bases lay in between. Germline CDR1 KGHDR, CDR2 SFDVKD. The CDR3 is CATSASGGLRRNEQFF. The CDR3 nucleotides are TGTGCCACCAGTGCCTCAGGAGGGTTAAGGCGCAATGAGCAGTTCTTC.

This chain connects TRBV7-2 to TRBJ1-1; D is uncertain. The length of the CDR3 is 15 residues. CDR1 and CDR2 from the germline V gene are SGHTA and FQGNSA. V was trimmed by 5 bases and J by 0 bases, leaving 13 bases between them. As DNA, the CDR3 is TGTGCCAGCAGCCTTACCCTCGGAGTGAACACTGAAGCTTTCTTT. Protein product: CASSLTLGVNTEAFF.

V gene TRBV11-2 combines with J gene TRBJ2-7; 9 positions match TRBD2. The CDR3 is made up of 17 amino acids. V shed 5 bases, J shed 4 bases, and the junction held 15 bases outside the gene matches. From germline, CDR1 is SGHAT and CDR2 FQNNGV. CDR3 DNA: TGTGCCAGCAGCCCCCTAGCCCGGACTAGCGCCACGTACGAGCAGTACTTC. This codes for CASSPLARTSATYEQYF.

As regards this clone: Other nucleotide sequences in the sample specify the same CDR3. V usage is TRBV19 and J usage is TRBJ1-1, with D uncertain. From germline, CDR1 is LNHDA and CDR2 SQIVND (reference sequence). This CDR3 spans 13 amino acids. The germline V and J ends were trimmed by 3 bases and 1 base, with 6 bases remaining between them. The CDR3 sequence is CASSITRNTEAFF. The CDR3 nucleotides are TGTGCCAGTAGTATTACACGGAACACTGAAGCTTTCTTT.

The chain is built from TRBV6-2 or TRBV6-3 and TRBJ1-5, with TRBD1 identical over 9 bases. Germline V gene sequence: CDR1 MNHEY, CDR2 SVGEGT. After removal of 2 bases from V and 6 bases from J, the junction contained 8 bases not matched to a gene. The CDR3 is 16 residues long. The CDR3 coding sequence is TGTGCCAGCAGTTACAAGGGACAGGGTATAAGTCAGCCCCAGCATTTT. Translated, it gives CASSYKGQGISQPQHF.

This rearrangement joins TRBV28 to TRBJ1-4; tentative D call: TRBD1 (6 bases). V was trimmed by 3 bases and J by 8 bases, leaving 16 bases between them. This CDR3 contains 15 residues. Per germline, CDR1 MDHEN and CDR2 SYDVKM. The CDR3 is CASSFAGALGEKLFF. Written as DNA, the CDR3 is TGTGCCAGCAGTTTTGCGGGGGCGCTGGGCGAAAAACTGTTTTTT.

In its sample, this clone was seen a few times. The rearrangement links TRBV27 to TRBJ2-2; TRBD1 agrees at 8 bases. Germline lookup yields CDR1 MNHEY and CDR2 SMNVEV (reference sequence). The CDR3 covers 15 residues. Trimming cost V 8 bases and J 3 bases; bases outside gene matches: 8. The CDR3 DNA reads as TGTGCCAGCCGACGGGACAGGCTGGACACCGGGGAGCTGTTTTTT. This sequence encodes CASRRDRLDTGELFF.

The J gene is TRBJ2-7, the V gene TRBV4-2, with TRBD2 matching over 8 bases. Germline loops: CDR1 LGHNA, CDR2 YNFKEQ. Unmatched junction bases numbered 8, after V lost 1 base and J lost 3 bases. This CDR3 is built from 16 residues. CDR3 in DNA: TGTGCCAGCAGCCAAGTCCGGGGCGGGGGGAACTACGAGCAGTACTTC. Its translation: CASSQVRGGGNYEQYF.